This is a list of T cell receptor beta chains from one sample in a study of spatial heterogeneity in lung cancer. A single record per CDR3 protein comes from TCRdb applying MiXCR to the 5' RACE reads. Of around 95,000 distinct CDR3 sequences detected, approximately 4% appear once; the ten largest clones hold around 20%. Sequenced here: lung tumor tissue, sampled at surgery. The source of these receptors is a male donor with early-stage non-small cell lung cancer. The CDR3 runs from the conserved cysteine through the conserved F or W. The D gene is left open where the match is weak. Where a row states a size, it is once, few, many or the class of an expanded clone; other rows omit it.

cdr3_aa	cdr3_nt	j_call	d_call	clone_size	v_call
CASSQDVGRNTIYF	TGCGCCAGCAGCCAAGATGTTGGGAGAAACACCATATATTTT	TRBJ1-3	-	many	TRBV4-1
CASSMGVEGEQYF	TGCGCCAGTTCGATGGGAGTCGAAGGCGAGCAGTACTTC	TRBJ2-7	-	many	TRBV4-1
CASSLLPQAGYEQYF	TGTGCCAGCAGTTTATTACCTCAGGCGGGGTACGAGCAGTACTTC	TRBJ2-7	-	-	TRBV28
CASSPGFSYNEQFF	TGTGCCAGCAGCCCGGGGTTCTCCTACAATGAGCAGTTCTTC	TRBJ2-1	-	many	TRBV7-8
CASSYSSGGQGVNQPQHF	TGTGCCAGCAGTTACTCGAGTGGGGGACAGGGGGTTAATCAGCCCCAGCATTTT	TRBJ1-5	TRBD1	many	TRBV6-5
CAGADPGGKLFF	TGTGCCGGGGCAGACCCGGGGGGAAAACTGTTTTTT	TRBJ1-4	-	many	TRBV28
CSARATREEQYF	TGCAGTGCTAGGGCTACTAGGGAAGAGCAGTACTTC	TRBJ2-7	-	many	TRBV20-1
CASSVGGTGDIQYF	TGTGCCAGCAGCGTTGGCGGTACGGGGGACATTCAGTACTTC	TRBJ2-4	-	many	TRBV9
CAISEEGMEKLFF	TGTGCCATCAGTGAGGAGGGAATGGAAAAACTGTTTTTT	TRBJ1-4	-	many	TRBV10-3
CAISARGQSGINEKLFF	TGTGCCATCAGTGCGAGAGGACAGAGCGGTATAAATGAAAAACTGTTTTTT	TRBJ1-4	-	few	TRBV10-3
CASSQVPSGGELFF	TGTGCCAGCAGCCAAGTCCCTAGCGGCGGGGAGCTGTTTTTT	TRBJ2-2	TRBD2	many	TRBV3-1
CASSQELRIGTSGRAIINNEQFF	TGCGCCAGCAGCCAAGAACTTCGAATCGGGACTAGCGGGAGGGCGATTATCAACAATGAGCAGTTCTTC	TRBJ2-1	TRBD2	many	TRBV4-1
CASSLREGHEQFF	TGTGCCAGCAGCTTGCGGGAGGGCCATGAGCAGTTCTTC	TRBJ2-1	TRBD2	few	TRBV7-9
CASSLGGTTYNEQFF	TGTGCCAGCAGCCTTGGAGGGACTACCTACAATGAGCAGTTCTTC	TRBJ2-1	TRBD2	few	TRBV3-1
CASRIRLAGGLNEQFF	TGTGCCAGTAGAATACGGCTAGCGGGAGGGCTCAATGAGCAGTTCTTC	TRBJ2-1	TRBD2	few	TRBV19
CAIIGARNEQFF	TGTGCCATCATAGGCGCCCGAAATGAGCAGTTCTTC	TRBJ2-1	-	few	TRBV10-3
CASSQPEIRKLHF	TGTGCCAGCTCTCAGCCGGAGATTCGAAAACTCCACTTT	TRBJ1-6	-	many	TRBV6-6
CASRPPSGTNTGELFF	TGTGCCTCCAGGCCCCCTAGCGGAACGAACACCGGGGAGCTGTTTTTT	TRBJ2-2	TRBD2	-	TRBV10-3
CASSYGTTNSYEQYF	TGTGCCAGCAGTTACGGGACGACCAACTCCTACGAGCAGTACTTC	TRBJ2-7	-	many	TRBV6-6
CASSLGHREQMNTEAFF	TGCGCCAGCAGCTTGGGGCACAGGGAACAGATGAACACTGAAGCTTTCTTT	TRBJ1-1	-	many	TRBV5-1
CASSYLMPENSPLHF	TGTGCCAGCAGTTACTTGATGCCCGAAAATTCACCCCTCCACTTT	TRBJ1-6	-	many	TRBV6-5
CASSLGGAVDTQYF	TGTGCCAGCAGCTTAGGGGGGGCGGTTGATACGCAGTATTTT	TRBJ2-3	-	medium-sized	TRBV7-2
CASSNSGARAFF	TGTGCCAGCAGCAATTCCGGGGCTAGGGCTTTCTTT	TRBJ1-1	-	many	TRBV7-9
CASSPTGQGQETQYF	TGTGCCAGCAGCCCCACAGGACAGGGGCAAGAGACCCAGTACTTC	TRBJ2-5	TRBD1	many	TRBV3-1
CASSVLGFSEAFF	TGTGCCAGCAGTGTTTTAGGTTTCAGTGAAGCTTTCTTT	TRBJ1-1	-	many	TRBV6-1